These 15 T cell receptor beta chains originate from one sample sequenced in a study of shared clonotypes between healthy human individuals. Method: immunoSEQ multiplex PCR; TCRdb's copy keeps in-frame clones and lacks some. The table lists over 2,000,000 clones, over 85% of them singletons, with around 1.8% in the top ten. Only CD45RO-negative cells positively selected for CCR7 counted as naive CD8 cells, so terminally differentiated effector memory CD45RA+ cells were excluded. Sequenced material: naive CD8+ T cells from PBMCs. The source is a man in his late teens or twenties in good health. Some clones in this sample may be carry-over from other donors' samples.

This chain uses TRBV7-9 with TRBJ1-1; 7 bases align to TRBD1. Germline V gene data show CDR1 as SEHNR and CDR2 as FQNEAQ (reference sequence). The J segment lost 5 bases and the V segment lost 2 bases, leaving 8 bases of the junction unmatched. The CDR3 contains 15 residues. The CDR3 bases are TGTGCCAGCAGCTTACAGATAGGGGGCGAGACTGAAGCTTTCTTT. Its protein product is CASSLQIGGETEAFF.

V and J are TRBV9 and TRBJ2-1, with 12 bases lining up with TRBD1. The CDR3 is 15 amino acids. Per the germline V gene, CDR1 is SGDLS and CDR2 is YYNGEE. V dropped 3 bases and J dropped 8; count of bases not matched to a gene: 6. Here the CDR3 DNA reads TGTGCCAGCAGCGGATCGGGACAGGGGGCATATGAGCAGTTCTTC. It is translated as CASSGSGQGAYEQFF.

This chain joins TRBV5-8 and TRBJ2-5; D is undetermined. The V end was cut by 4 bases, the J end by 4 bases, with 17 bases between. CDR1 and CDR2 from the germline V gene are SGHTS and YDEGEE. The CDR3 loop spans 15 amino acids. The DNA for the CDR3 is TGTGCCAGCAGCCCAGGCGCGAGAGCCCCAGAGACCCAGTACTTC. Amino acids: CASSPGARAPETQYF.

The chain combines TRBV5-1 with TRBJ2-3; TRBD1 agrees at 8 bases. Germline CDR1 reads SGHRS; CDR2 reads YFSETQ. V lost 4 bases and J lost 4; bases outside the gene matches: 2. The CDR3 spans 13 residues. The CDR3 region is CASSDRGPDTQYF. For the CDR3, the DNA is TGCGCCAGCAGCGACAGGGGTCCAGATACGCAGTATTTT. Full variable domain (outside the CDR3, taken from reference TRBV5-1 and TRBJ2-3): KAGVTQTPRYLIKTRGQQVTLSCSPISGHRSVSWYQQTPGQGLQFLFEYFSETQRNKGNFPGRFSGRQFSNSRSEMNVSTLELGDSALYLCASSDRGPDTQYFGPGTRLTVL.

The CDR3 nucleotides read TGTGCCAGCAGCTCCGACGGGGACCCGTGGAATGAGCAGTTCTTC. This codes for CASSSDGDPWNEQFF. V usage is TRBV13 and J usage is TRBJ2-1, with D perhaps assigned TRBD1 or TRBD2 (5 bases each). V lost 4 bases to trimming and J lost 7 bases, with 17 bases between them. Per the germline V gene, CDR1 is PRHDT and CDR2 is FYEKMQ (reference sequence). This CDR3 is 15 amino acids long.

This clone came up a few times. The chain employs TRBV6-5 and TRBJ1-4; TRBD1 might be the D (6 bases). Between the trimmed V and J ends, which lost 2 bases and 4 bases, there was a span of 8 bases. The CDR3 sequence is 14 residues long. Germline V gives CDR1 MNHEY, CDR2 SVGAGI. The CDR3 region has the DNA TGTGCCAGCAGTTACGGACAGATTAATGAAAAACTGTTTTTT. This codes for CASSYGQINEKLFF.

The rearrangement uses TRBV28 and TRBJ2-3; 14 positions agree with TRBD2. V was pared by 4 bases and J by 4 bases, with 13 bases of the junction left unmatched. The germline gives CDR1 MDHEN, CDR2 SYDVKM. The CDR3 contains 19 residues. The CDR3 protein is CASSSPNRTSGRRSDTQYF. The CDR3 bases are TGTGCCAGCAGTTCACCCAACAGGACTAGCGGGAGGAGGTCAGATACGCAGTATTTT.

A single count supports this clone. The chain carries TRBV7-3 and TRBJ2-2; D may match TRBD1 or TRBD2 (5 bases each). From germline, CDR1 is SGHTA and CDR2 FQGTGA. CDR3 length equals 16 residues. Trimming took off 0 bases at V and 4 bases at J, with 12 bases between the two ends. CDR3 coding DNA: TGTGCCAGCAGCTTAACGTTGGGGGTGGGCACCGGGGAGCTGTTTTTT. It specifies CASSLTLGVGTGELFF.

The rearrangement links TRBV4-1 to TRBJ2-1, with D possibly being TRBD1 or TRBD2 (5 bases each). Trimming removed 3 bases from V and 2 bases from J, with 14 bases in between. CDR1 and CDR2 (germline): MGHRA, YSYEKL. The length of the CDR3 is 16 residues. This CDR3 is CASSHLGTITYNEQFF. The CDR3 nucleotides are TGCGCCAGCAGCCATCTCGGGACGATTACCTACAATGAGCAGTTCTTC.

In DNA form, the CDR3 reads TGTGCCAGCAGCTTAGCGGGAGGACGGGCTTACGAGCAGTACTTC. This translates into CASSLAGGRAYEQYF. This chain connects TRBV7-2 to TRBJ2-7, with D tentatively TRBD2 (6 bases). V was clipped by 0 bases and J by 4 bases, with 13 bases between them. Germline assignment: CDR1 SGHTA and CDR2 FQGNSA. CDR3 length: 15 residues.

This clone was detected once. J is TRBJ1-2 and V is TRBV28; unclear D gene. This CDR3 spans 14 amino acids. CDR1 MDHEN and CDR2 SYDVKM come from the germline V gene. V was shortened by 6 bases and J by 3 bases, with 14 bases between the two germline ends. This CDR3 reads CASSLLQTYYGYTF. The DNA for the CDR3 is TGTGCCAGCAGCTTACTACAGACATACTATGGCTACACCTTC.

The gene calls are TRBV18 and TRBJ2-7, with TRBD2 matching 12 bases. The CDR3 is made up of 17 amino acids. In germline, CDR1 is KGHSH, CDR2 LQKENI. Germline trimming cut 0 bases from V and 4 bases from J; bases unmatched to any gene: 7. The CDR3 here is CASSPPRLAGVSYEQYF. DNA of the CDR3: TGTGCCAGCTCACCACCTAGACTAGCGGGAGTGTCATACGAGCAGTACTTC.

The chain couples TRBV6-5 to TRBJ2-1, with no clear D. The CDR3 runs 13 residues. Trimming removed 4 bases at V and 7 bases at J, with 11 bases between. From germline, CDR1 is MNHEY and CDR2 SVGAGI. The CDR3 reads CASSSFSGNEQFF. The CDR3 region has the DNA TGTGCCAGCAGTTCGTTTTCCGGGAATGAGCAGTTCTTC.

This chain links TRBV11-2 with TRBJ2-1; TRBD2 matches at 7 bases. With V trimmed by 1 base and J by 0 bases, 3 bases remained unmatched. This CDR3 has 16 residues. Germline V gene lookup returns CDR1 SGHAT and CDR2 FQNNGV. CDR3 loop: CASSLAASGSYNEQFF. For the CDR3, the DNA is TGTGCCAGCAGCTTAGCGGCTAGCGGCTCCTACAATGAGCAGTTCTTC.

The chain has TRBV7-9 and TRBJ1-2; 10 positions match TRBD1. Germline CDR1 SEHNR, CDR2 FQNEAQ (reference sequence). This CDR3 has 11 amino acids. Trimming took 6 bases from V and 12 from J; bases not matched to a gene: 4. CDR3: CASSETGGHTF. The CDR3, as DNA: TGTGCCAGCAGTGAGACAGGGGGCCACACCTTC.